The 17 T cell receptor beta chains in this list originate from one sample, sequenced in a study of T cell repertoires in cytomegalovirus infection. What these receptors recognize is not known. TCRdb reprocessed the reads with MiXCR, giving one entry per CDR3 protein. The sample has hundreds of thousands of distinct CDR3 sequences; more than 40% are singletons. The sample was cultured PBMCs, taken from culture after CMV antigen stimulation. These receptors all come from a human donor in good health (CMV status not recorded). Some clones in this sample may be carry-over from other donors' samples.

This clonotype was observed a handful of times. The chain combines TRBV12-3 or TRBV12-4 with TRBJ1-5; D is uncertain. The CDR3 has 13 residues. V was clipped by 5 bases and J by 9 bases, with 14 bases between them. Here the CDR3 reads CASSGGRLRPQHF. In DNA form, the CDR3 reads TGTGCCAGCAGTGGTGGACGCTTAAGGCCCCAGCATTTT.

The chain recombines TRBV10-3 with TRBJ2-7; D may match TRBD1 or TRBD2 (6 bases each). Trimming removed 3 bases at V and 3 bases at J, with 15 bases between. In germline, CDR1 is ENHRY, CDR2 SYGVKD. The CDR3 has 15 amino acids. CDR3 protein: CAISDPQEGGYEQYF. CDR3 coding DNA: TGTGCCATCAGTGATCCGCAGGAGGGGGGCTACGAGCAGTACTTC.

The gene calls are TRBV19 and TRBJ2-4; 8 bases align to TRBD2. The CDR3 has 15 amino acids. Germline lookup yields CDR1 LNHDA and CDR2 SQIVND (reference sequence). V was pared by 2 bases and J by 5 bases, with 5 bases of the junction left unmatched. The chain's CDR3 is CASSIRSGRQNIQYF. The CDR3 coding sequence is TGTGCCAGTAGTATACGGAGCGGGAGACAAAACATTCAGTACTTC.

The genes are TRBV12-3 or TRBV12-4 and TRBJ1-2; D might be TRBD1 (5 bases). The V gene lost 3 bases and the J gene lost 4 bases, with 15 bases spanning the gap. The CDR3 is 15 amino acids. CDR3 region: CASSFKTMGPYGYTF. CDR3 in DNA: TGTGCCAGCAGTTTTAAGACGATGGGACCCTATGGCTACACCTTC.

The chain employs TRBV7-6 and TRBJ2-2; no clear D gene. Trimming removed 5 bases from V and 6 bases from J, with 13 bases in between. CDR3 length: 14 residues. Germline CDR1 and CDR2: SGHVS and FNYEAQ. CDR3: CASSDDVAAGELFF. CDR3 sequence (DNA): TGTGCCAGCAGCGATGACGTGGCTGCCGGGGAGCTGTTTTTT.

The sample holds a few counts of this clonotype. This sequence joins TRBV7-6 and TRBJ1-1; 7 bases are shared with TRBD1. This CDR3 comprises 14 residues. V trimming: 2 bases; J trimming: 4 bases; junction bases outside the gene matches: 4. CDR1 and CDR2 from the germline V gene are SGHVS and FNYEAQ. CDR3 in DNA: TGTGCCAGCAGCTTACTGACAGGGACCACTGAAGCTTTCTTT. As protein: CASSLLTGTTEAFF.

This chain connects TRBV10-3 to TRBJ2-1, with TRBD1 matching over 10 bases. CDR3 size: 15 residues. CDR1 and CDR2 (germline): ENHRY, SYGVKD. V dropped 5 bases and J dropped 5; count of bases not matched to a gene: 6. CDR3: CAISSRQGADNEQFF. CDR3 sequence (DNA): TGTGCCATCAGTTCGCGACAGGGGGCGGACAATGAGCAGTTCTTC.

The chain has TRBV2 and TRBJ1-1; the D is unclear. CDR3 length: 13 amino acids. V was clipped by 8 bases and J by 0 bases, with 10 bases between them. Germline V gene sequence: CDR1 SNHLY, CDR2 FYNNEI. The CDR3 region is CASPFGMNTEAFF. CDR3 bases: TGTGCCAGCCCTTTCGGGATGAACACTGAAGCTTTCTTT.

The chain recombines TRBV7-9 with TRBJ2-1; 7 bases align to TRBD2. This CDR3 has 16 amino acids. The germline CDR1 and CDR2 sequences are SEHNR and FQNEAQ (reference sequence). The junction had 12 bases not matched to a gene; V was cut back by 2 bases and J by 8 bases. The CDR3 here is CASSLQPGREKDEQFF. The DNA for the CDR3 is TGTGCCAGCAGCTTACAACCGGGGCGGGAGAAAGATGAGCAGTTCTTC.

This chain connects TRBV10-3 to TRBJ1-1; D is possibly TRBD1 (5 bases). V lost 10 bases and J lost 11, with 20 bases in between. CDR1 and CDR2 from the germline V gene are ENHRY and SYGVKD. This CDR3 has 12 amino acids. In DNA form, the CDR3 reads TGTGCCACCTTCCAACCGGGGGGGACGGCTTTCTTT. Its protein is CATFQPGGTAFF.

V gene TRBV7-8 combines with J gene TRBJ2-7, with TRBD2 as a possible D gene (5 bases). Per germline, CDR1 SGHVS and CDR2 FQNEAQ. This CDR3 comprises 15 residues. V was trimmed by 0 bases and J by 3 bases, leaving 12 bases between them. CDR3 sequence reads: CASSLASGGYYEQYF. CDR3 nucleotide sequence: TGTGCCAGCAGCTTAGCGTCTGGAGGATACTACGAGCAGTACTTC.

The chain uses TRBV12-3 or TRBV12-4 and TRBJ1-2, with 8 bases aligning to TRBD1. The trim removed 6 bases at V and 6 bases at J, leaving 9 bases unmatched. The CDR3 extends over 14 amino acids. CDR3 amino acids: CASSQIGTGNGYTF. CDR3 DNA: TGTGCCAGCAGCCAAATAGGGACAGGCAATGGCTACACCTTC.

V and J are TRBV6-2 or TRBV6-3 and TRBJ2-3, with 7 bases matching TRBD1. Germline V gives CDR1 MNHEY, CDR2 SVGEGT. The CDR3 sequence is 17 residues long. Trimming took 6 bases from V and 5 from J; bases not matched to a gene: 17. In DNA, the CDR3 is TGTGCCAGCAGCTCGGGACAGCTGAAGGAGTACGGAGATACGCAGTATTTT. This translates into CASSSGQLKEYGDTQYF.

This chain joins TRBV18 and TRBJ1-2, with TRBD1 matching over 9 bases. Germline V CDR1 and CDR2: KGHSH, LQKENI. V dropped 6 bases and J dropped 5; count of bases not matched to a gene: 7. The CDR3 covers 14 residues. CDR3 bases: TGTGCCAGCTCGGAGGGGACAGGGCAATATGGCTACACCTTC. Its translation: CASSEGTGQYGYTF.

This clonotype was picked up a small number of times. The chain couples TRBV7-2 to TRBJ2-1; D perhaps matches TRBD2 (6 bases). CDR1 is SGHTA, CDR2 FQGNSA, per germline. The CDR3 runs 17 residues. V lost 1 base to trimming and J lost 7 bases, with 20 bases between them. The CDR3, as DNA: TGTGCCAGCAGCTTAGTTGGGGTTAGCGGAGTGAGGAATGAGCAGTTCTTC. This encodes CASSLVGVSGVRNEQFF.

In DNA, the CDR3 is TGTGCCAGCAGGACCGTCGGGACATTATACAATGAGCAGTTCTTC. Its protein product is CASRTVGTLYNEQFF. The chain combines TRBV6-1 with TRBJ2-1, with D possibly TRBD1 on 6 matching bases. This CDR3 is built from 15 residues. V was clipped by 6 bases and J by 4 bases, with 16 bases between them. Germline-derived CDR1 and CDR2 are MNHNS and SASEGT.

The chain is built from TRBV20-1 and TRBJ2-1; D is uncertain. Germline V gene data show CDR1 as DFQATT and CDR2 as SNEGSKA (reference sequence). Trimming shortened V by 6 bases and J by 5 bases, and 8 bases separated the two germline ends. The CDR3 contains 11 residues. In DNA form, the CDR3 reads TGCAGTGCCTCCTCTAACAATGAGCAGTTCTTC. It specifies CSASSNNEQFF.